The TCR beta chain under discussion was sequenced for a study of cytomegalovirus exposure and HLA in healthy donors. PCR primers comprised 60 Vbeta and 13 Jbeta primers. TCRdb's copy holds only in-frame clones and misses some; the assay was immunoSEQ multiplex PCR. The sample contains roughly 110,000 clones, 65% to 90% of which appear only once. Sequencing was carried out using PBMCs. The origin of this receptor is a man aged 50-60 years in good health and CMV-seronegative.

The CDR3 is CASSPDGNEQYV. The CDR3 region has the DNA TGTGCCAGCTCACCGGACGGGAACGAGCAGTACGTC. V usage is TRBV18 and J usage is TRBJ2-7; D may be TRBD2 (5 bases). CDR1 and CDR2 from the germline V gene are KGHSH and LQKENI. This CDR3 is 12 amino acids long. Trimming left V 3 bases short and J 5 bases short, with 8 bases between.